This T cell receptor (beta chain) came from a study of beta chain features in type 1 diabetes. As for this clone: Its antigen is still unknown.

What was sequenced were expressed TCRB transcripts, since all of the isolated RNA had been reverse transcribed. Clones were sequenced by immunoSEQ multiplex PCR, and TCRdb holds only the in-frame ones, with some missing. In the table there are some 250,000 clones, about 11% of which are singletons. Notes on the study in general: The study left unresolved whether HLA type influences TCRB rearrangement. For Type 1 diabetes patients, all four CD4+ subsets carried TCRB CDR3s that were moderately but significantly shorter.

The TCR originated in a man aged 30 to 45 with type 1 diabetes. Source material: naive CD4+ T cells from blood.

CDR3 DNA: TGCGCCAGCAGCCAAGACTCGGGGGGCACTGAAGCTTTCTTT. Translated: CASSQDSGGTEAFF. This chain connects TRBV4-1 to TRBJ1-1, with a possible D match to TRBD1 (5 bases). There are 14 residues in the CDR3. V lost 0 bases and J lost 4, with 9 bases in between. The germline V gene has CDR1 MGHRA and CDR2 YSYEKL.